This TCR beta chain is from a study of response to subunit inactivated influenza vaccine. Findings and limits, study-wide: Authors suggested seasonal influenza vaccinations each recruit few new T cells.

This CDR3 has 14 residues. Germline lookup yields CDR1 SGHRS and CDR2 YFSETQ. Between the trimmed V and J ends, which lost 4 bases and 0 bases, there was a span of 9 bases. Of note for this clonotype: The antigen remains undetermined.

TCRdb re-called the RT-PCR reads through MiXCR, storing one row per CDR3 protein. The sample includes under 850,000 distinct CDR3 sequences, about 18% of them seen just once. The sample consisted of PBMCs from blood, taken roughly 5 days after vaccination. V and J are TRBV5-1 and TRBJ2-3; D is uncertain. This TCR came from a man aged 45 to 65 who received an inactivated influenza vaccine. The CDR3 reads CASSGALSTDTQYF. The CDR3 bases are TGCGCCAGCAGCGGTGCTCTAAGCACAGATACGCAGTATTTT.